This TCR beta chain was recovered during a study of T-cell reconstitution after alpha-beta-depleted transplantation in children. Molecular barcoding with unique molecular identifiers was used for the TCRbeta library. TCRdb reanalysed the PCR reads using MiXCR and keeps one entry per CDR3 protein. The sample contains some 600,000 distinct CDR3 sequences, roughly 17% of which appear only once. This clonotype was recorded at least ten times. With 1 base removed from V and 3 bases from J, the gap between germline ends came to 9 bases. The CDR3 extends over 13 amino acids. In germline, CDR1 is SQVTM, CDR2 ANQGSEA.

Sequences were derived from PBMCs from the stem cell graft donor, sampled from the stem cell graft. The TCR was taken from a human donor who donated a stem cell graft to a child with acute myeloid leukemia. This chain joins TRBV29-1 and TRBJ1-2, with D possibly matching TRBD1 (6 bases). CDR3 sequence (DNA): TGCAGCGTTGAAGTGGGGGCGGACTATGGCTACACCTTC. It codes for CSVEVGADYGYTF.